These T cell receptor beta chains were read from a single sample in a study of graft-versus-host responses after intestinal transplantation. Profiled with immunoSEQ multiplex PCR; TCRdb holds only in-frame clones, not every one. The sample contains 15,000 to 20,000 clones, around 90% of which appear only once. The sequencing here drew on PBMCs, taken about 350 days after transplant. Receptors originate from a human patient who received an intestinal transplant, so some T cells may come from the graft donor. Each CDR3 is given with its conserved first and last residue. The listing skips clone size in some rows; elsewhere it reads once, few, many or a size class.

J	V	size	CDR3
TRBJ1-2	TRBV13	once	CASSLGQGNGYTF
TRBJ2-3	TRBV4-1	NA	CASSRGFADTQYF
TRBJ1-1	TRBV2	NA	CASSEYMGLGPGTEAFF
TRBJ1-2	TRBV4-1	NA	CASSQSTGREAGYTF
TRBJ1-6	TRBV29-1	NA	CSVETDSNSPLHF
TRBJ2-5	TRBV9	NA	CASSVDTSQETQYF
TRBJ2-7	TRBV27	NA	CASSLGYEQYF
TRBJ2-3	TRBV19	NA	CASSSRRLAGSTDTQYF
TRBJ2-2	TRBV13	NA	CASSFVREFGTGELFF
TRBJ1-2	TRBV27	NA	CASSGRGGYYGYTF
TRBJ2-1	TRBV19	NA	CASSIGGPGYNGQFF
TRBJ1-6	TRBV6-5	NA	CATKQGILGSPLHF
TRBJ2-5	TRBV7-7	NA	CASSPSGETQYF
TRBJ2-5	TRBV6-5	NA	CASSYRLAGSYEQYF
TRBJ2-7	TRBV6-1	once	CASRERGSYEQYF
TRBJ2-7	TRBV9	once	CASSVSGTPYEQYF
TRBJ2-3	TRBV21-1	NA	CASSIGIHRGSDTQYF
TRBJ2-3	TRBV7-3	NA	CASKRSSTDTQYF
TRBJ1-1	TRBV2	NA	CASSDSHQNTEAFF
TRBJ1-1	TRBV11-1	NA	CASSLALNTEAFF
TRBJ1-2	TRBV19	NA	CASSIGPGDYGYTF
TRBJ2-2	TRBV10-3	NA	CAISRGGKDLGGELFF
TRBJ2-7	TRBV7-3	NA	CASSLESGRQQYF
TRBJ2-3	TRBV7-2	NA	CASSLGLAGGGTDTQYF
TRBJ2-1	TRBV9	NA	CASSFGTGGGGEFF
TRBJ1-1	TRBV27	NA	CASSLGRAGNTEAFF